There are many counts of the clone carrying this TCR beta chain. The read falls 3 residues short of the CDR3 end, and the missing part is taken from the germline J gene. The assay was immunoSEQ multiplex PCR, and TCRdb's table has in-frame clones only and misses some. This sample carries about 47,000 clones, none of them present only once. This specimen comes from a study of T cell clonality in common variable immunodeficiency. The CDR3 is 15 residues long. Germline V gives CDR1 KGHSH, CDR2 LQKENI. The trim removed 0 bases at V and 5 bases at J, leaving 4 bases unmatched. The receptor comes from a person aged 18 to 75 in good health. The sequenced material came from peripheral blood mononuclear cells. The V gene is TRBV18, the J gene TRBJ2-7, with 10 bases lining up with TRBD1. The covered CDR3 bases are TGTGCCAGCTCACCACCAGGGACAGGGGTCAACGAG. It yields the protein CASSPPGTGVNE. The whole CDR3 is CASSPPGTGVNEQYF.